This paragraph reports one T cell receptor (beta chain). Here immunoSEQ multiplex PCR was the method, and the copy in TCRdb shows in-frame clones only, minus some. The sample contains 15,000 to 25,000 clones, around four fifths of which appear only once. Germline loops: CDR1 SQVTM, CDR2 ANQGSEA. The germline V and J ends were trimmed by 0 bases and 8 bases, with 16 bases remaining between them. There are 14 residues in the CDR3. This entry comes from a study of preoperative IRX-2 immunotherapy in early breast cancer. Treatment indicated: preoperative locoregional IRX-2 cytokine immunotherapy. This phase Ib study tested locoregional IRX-2 cytokine immunotherapy given before surgery.

This sequence was found in a human donor with breast cancer. The material sequenced was lymph node tissue, taken after IRX-2 immunotherapy. V is TRBV29-1 and J is TRBJ1-2; D not certain. The CDR3 protein is CSVEERLRPGGYTF. The DNA for the CDR3 is TGCAGCGTTGAAGAAAGGCTACGGCCGGGAGGCTACACCTTC.